The 8 T cell receptor beta chains listed next were all sequenced from one sample in a study of CD8+ T cells in alopecia areata. TCR sequencing used cDNA made by reverse transcription of extracted RNA. Data came from immunoSEQ multiplex PCR; TCRdb stores just in-frame clones and leaves some out. The sample records 110,000 or so clones, roughly 69% being singletons. The sequenced sample was CD4+ T cells sorted from blood. The receptor set was obtained from a human donor in good health.

This sequence joins TRBV7-2 and TRBJ1-2, with a weak D call TRBD1 (6 bases). The CDR3 loop spans 14 amino acids. V shed 1 base and J shed 8 bases, with 14 bases lying between them. Germline CDR1 and CDR2: SGHTA and FQGNSA. The CDR3 here is CASSLGRGRAGYTF. In nucleotides, the CDR3 is TGTGCCAGCAGCTTAGGGAGGGGGAGAGCGGGCTACACCTTC.

Notes on this clone: One end of the junction is discordant with germline, which a read error may explain. The V call is TRBV19, the J call TRBJ2-1; unclear D gene. This CDR3 is built from 12 residues. CDR1 and CDR2 from the germline V gene are LNHDA and SQIVND (reference sequence). The CDR3 sequence is CASSIGAKHYVF. The CDR3 nucleotides read TGTGCCAGTAGTATAGGTGCCAAGCATTACGTCTTC.

This clone has a handful of counts. The genes are TRBV7-9 and TRBJ1-4; the match to TRBD1 covers 9 bases. CDR3 length: 16 residues. Germline lookup yields CDR1 SEHNR and CDR2 FQNEAQ (reference sequence). After removal of 5 bases from V and 4 bases from J, the junction contained 8 bases not matched to a gene. The CDR3 sequence: CASSTDRGYGNEKLFF. The CDR3 region has the DNA TGTGCCAGCAGCACGGACAGGGGCTATGGTAATGAAAAACTGTTTTTT.

This clone turned up a few times. The V call is TRBV11-2, the J call TRBJ2-2, with a tentative D call TRBD1 (5 bases). The CDR3 is 13 residues long. Germline CDR1 SGHAT, CDR2 FQNNGV. V was pared by 1 base and J by 5 bases, with 5 bases between. This CDR3 reads CASSLAGTGELFF. In DNA form, the CDR3 reads TGTGCCAGCAGCTTAGCAGGGACCGGGGAGCTGTTTTTT.

The chain combines TRBV5-1 with TRBJ1-1, with 9 nucleotides matching TRBD1. With V trimmed by 0 bases and J by 5 bases, 5 bases remained unmatched. This CDR3 spans 15 amino acids. The germline V gene has CDR1 SGHRS and CDR2 YFSETQ. As DNA, the CDR3 is TGCGCCAGCAGCTTGGACAGGGGGCCTACGACTGAAGCTTTCTTT. Translation: CASSLDRGPTTEAFF. Using reference TRBV5-1 and TRBJ1-1 for the parts outside the CDR3, the full variable domain is KAGVTQTPRYLIKTRGQQVTLSCSPISGHRSVSWYQQTPGQGLQFLFEYFSETQRNKGNFPGRFSGRQFSNSRSEMNVSTLELGDSALYLCASSLDRGPTTEAFFGQGTRLTVV.

The J gene is TRBJ2-6, the V gene TRBV27; TRBD2 agrees at 9 bases. Germline trimming cut 3 bases from V and 2 bases from J; bases unmatched to any gene: 11. The CDR3 is made up of 19 amino acids. Germline values: CDR1 MNHEY, CDR2 SMNVEV (reference sequence). The CDR3 reads CASSFAPGTSIPGANVLTF. Here the CDR3 DNA reads TGTGCCAGCAGTTTTGCGCCCGGGACTAGCATTCCTGGGGCCAACGTCCTGACTTTC.

The rearrangement links TRBV6-6 to TRBJ1-1, with a weak D call TRBD1 (5 bases). V shed 3 bases and J shed 1 base, with 12 bases lying between them. CDR1 and CDR2 (germline): MNHNY, SVGAGI (reference sequence). The CDR3 has 15 amino acids. The CDR3 sequence is CASSYDRSTNTEAFF. The CDR3 nucleotides are TGTGCCAGCAGTTATGACAGATCGACGAACACTGAAGCTTTCTTT.

The chain has TRBV5-4 and TRBJ2-1; no definite D call. The germline gives CDR1 SGHNT, CDR2 YYREEE (reference sequence). The CDR3 is 11 residues long. Trimming pared 2 bases from V and 15 bases from J, leaving 12 bases between. The CDR3 region has the DNA TGTGCCAGCAGCTTCTCCGGTATGAGGTTCTTC. Its protein is CASSFSGMRFF.